This paragraph covers one T cell receptor beta chain sequence. Its antigen is undetermined. Generation of TCR cDNA used 5'RACE template switching (which added a universal primer site and UMIs). TCRdb redid the calling of the 5' RACE reads with MiXCR, one entry per CDR3 protein. The sample contains fewer than 450,000 distinct CDR3 sequences, roughly 8% of which appear only once. The data originate from a study of T cells after yellow fever vaccination. The study's findings and limits: Post-booster reappearance was seen for most primary-vaccination clones (around 96% CD4, around 89% CD8).

The V and J ends lost 5 bases and 0 bases, in that order; junction bases with no gene match: 8. Germline values: CDR1 SGHTA, CDR2 FQGNSA. The CDR3 contains 16 residues. V gene TRBV7-2 combines with J gene TRBJ2-5; 8 bases line up with TRBD1. This receptor was obtained from a man aged 18 to 30 who received the YFV17D yellow fever vaccine. The input for sequencing was PBMCs, taken about 49 days after the first yellow fever vaccination. The CDR3 bases are TGTGCCAGCAGCGGGGACAGGTTGGCTTACCAAGAGACCCAGTACTTC. Translating it yields CASSGDRLAYQETQYF.